The 28 T cell receptor beta chains in this list originate from one sample, sequenced in a study of shared clonotypes between healthy human individuals. Clones were sequenced by immunoSEQ multiplex PCR, and TCRdb holds only the in-frame ones, with some missing. Among approximately 470,000 clones listed, 78% were seen once. Material: PBMCs. The receptors shown here come from a woman aged 40 to 55 in good health. Some clones in this sample may be carry-over from other donors' samples.

This clone showed up just once. The rearrangement joins TRBV30 to TRBJ2-1; D is perhaps TRBD2 (5 bases). Germline CDR1 GTSNPN, CDR2 SVGIG (reference sequence). The CDR3 sequence is 14 residues long. V lost 5 bases and J 10 bases, leaving 21 bases between the germline ends. The CDR3 nucleotides are TGTGCCTGGGGCGGACTGTTCCGGTATCGCGAGCAGTTCTTC. It translates to CAWGGLFRYREQFF. The entire variable domain, with the rest obtained from reference TRBV30 and TRBJ2-1, is as follows: SQTIHQWPATLVQPVGSPLSLECTVEGTSNPNLYWYRQAAGRGLQLLFYSVGIGQISSEVPQNLSASRPQDRQFILSSKKLLLSDSGFYLCAWGGLFRYREQFFGPGTRLTVL.

This chain uses TRBV28 with TRBJ1-5; 7 bases agree with TRBD1. CDR3 size: 17 residues. V dropped 3 bases and J dropped 4; count of bases not matched to a gene: 12. The germline CDR1 and CDR2 sequences are MDHEN and SYDVKM. The CDR3 protein is CASSLRGGGLTNQPQHF. DNA of the CDR3: TGTGCCAGCAGTTTGAGGGGAGGGGGCTTAACTAATCAGCCCCAGCATTTT.

The chain uses TRBV19 and TRBJ1-4; 12 bases fit TRBD1. Per the germline V gene, CDR1 is LNHDA and CDR2 is SQIVND (reference sequence). Losses at the gene ends were 1 base for V and 3 bases for J; bases not matched to a gene: 9. This CDR3 region has 19 residues. The CDR3 here is CASSIVTPGQGAANEKLFF. Here the CDR3 DNA reads TGTGCCAGTAGTATAGTCACCCCGGGACAGGGGGCCGCTAATGAAAAACTGTTTTTT.

This clone has just one count. The chain has TRBV18 and TRBJ2-3; 9 nucleotides agree with TRBD1. Germline-derived CDR1 and CDR2 are KGHSH and LQKENI. The trim removed 3 bases at V and 5 bases at J, leaving 9 bases unmatched. The CDR3 sequence is 16 residues long. The CDR3 coding sequence is TGTGCCAGCTCACCCACACAGGGGGCGCTTGAAGATACGCAGTATTTT. Its translation is CASSPTQGALEDTQYF.

This clone came up once. A read error is likely, as this CDR3 ends without the conserved phenylalanine or tryptophan. The J gene is TRBJ1-2, the V gene TRBV20-1, with unresolved D. V was cut by 3 bases and J by 8 bases, with 7 bases left in between. The CDR3 totals 10 residues. Germline V gives CDR1 DFQATT, CDR2 SNEGSKA (reference sequence). The CDR3 is CSARGVGYTL. In DNA form, the CDR3 reads TGCAGTGCTAGGGGAGTGGGCTACACCCTC.

In its sample, this clone was seen once. This chain connects TRBV7-9 to TRBJ2-1, with D perhaps TRBD2 (5 bases). Germline values: CDR1 SEHNR, CDR2 FQNEAQ (reference sequence). The CDR3 extends over 12 amino acids. V lost 2 bases to trimming and J lost 9 bases, with 8 bases between them. CDR3 sequence (DNA): TGTGCCAGCAGCTTAATAGCGCTTGAGCAGTTCTTC. Its protein product is CASSLIALEQFF.

The J gene is TRBJ2-3, the V gene TRBV9; a weak D match, TRBD2 (7 bases). Trimming cost V 1 base and J 2 bases, with 11 bases left between them. Germline V gene data show CDR1 as SGDLS and CDR2 as YYNGEE. There are 15 residues in the CDR3. The CDR3 reads CASSVRGAITDTQYF. Here the CDR3 DNA reads TGTGCCAGCAGCGTACGGGGGGCGATCACAGATACGCAGTATTTT.

V and J are TRBV7-8 and TRBJ1-1; D remains ambiguous. Trimming shortened V by 1 base and J by 3 bases, and 9 bases separated the two germline ends. The CDR3 is 14 amino acids. The germline CDR1 and CDR2 sequences are SGHVS and FQNEAQ. The CDR3 DNA is TGTGCCAGCAGCTTAGACGCATTGTACACTGAAGCTTTCTTT. This gives the protein CASSLDALYTEAFF. The whole variable domain, filled in from reference TRBV7-8 and TRBJ1-1, reads GAGVSQSPRYKVAKRGQDVALRCDPISGHVSLFWYQQALGQGPEFLTYFQNEAQLDKSGLPSDRFFAERPEGSVSTLKIQRTQQEDSAVYLCASSLDALYTEAFFGQGTRLTVV.

The rearrangement joins TRBV28 to TRBJ1-1; D might be TRBD1 (6 bases). Germline loops: CDR1 MDHEN, CDR2 SYDVKM. The CDR3 totals 13 residues. V lost 0 bases to trimming and J lost 8 bases, with 10 bases between them. The CDR3 DNA sequence: TGTGCCAGCAGTTTATGGGGGACACAAGAAGCTTTCTTT. Its protein is CASSLWGTQEAFF.

Of note for this clone: Likely a read error: the CDR3 ends without its conserved phenylalanine or tryptophan. This chain links TRBV12-5 with TRBJ1-1, with 9 bases identical to TRBD1. CDR1 and CDR2 (germline): LGHNT, FRNRAP. The V segment lost 1 base and the J segment 4 bases; nucleotides outside the gene matches: 19. There are 20 residues in the CDR3. The CDR3 sequence is CASGLELYPGTGRDFTEAFL. CDR3 DNA sequence: TGTGCTAGTGGTTTGGAATTATACCCAGGGACAGGGAGGGATTTCACTGAAGCTTTCCTT.

This sequence joins TRBV10-1 and TRBJ2-1, with TRBD2 matching over 12 bases. CDR1 WNHNN and CDR2 SYGVQD come from the germline V gene (reference sequence). The CDR3 consists of 16 residues. The ends lost 4 bases at V and 3 bases at J; junction bases unmatched: 4. The CDR3 protein is CASSGLAGGRYNEQFF. CDR3 bases: TGCGCCAGCAGTGGGCTAGCGGGAGGGCGCTACAATGAGCAGTTCTTC.

The chain carries TRBV4-1 and TRBJ1-2; 10 positions agree with TRBD1. The ends lost 6 bases at V and 5 bases at J; junction bases unmatched: 6. Per the germline V gene, CDR1 is MGHRA and CDR2 is YSYEKL. This CDR3 is built from 14 residues. The CDR3 DNA reads TGCGCCAGCAGTCCGGACAGGGGGGAGTATGGCTACACCTTC. As protein: CASSPDRGEYGYTF.

This chain connects TRBV7-7 to TRBJ2-6; D is uncertain. CDR3 size: 17 residues. Germline CDR1 and CDR2: SSHAT and FNYEAQ (reference sequence). Trimming pared 3 bases from V and 5 bases from J, leaving 17 bases between. The CDR3 reads CASSLCGPQSRANVLTF. The CDR3 DNA sequence: TGTGCCAGCAGCTTGTGTGGGCCACAAAGTCGGGCCAACGTCCTGACTTTC. The complete variable domain, with remaining parts taken from reference TRBV7-7 and TRBJ2-6, reads GAGVSQSPRYKVTKRGQDVTLRCDPISSHATLYWYQQALGQGPEFLTYFNYEAQPDKSGLPSDRFSAERPEGSISTLTIQRTEQRDSAMYRCASSLCGPQSRANVLTFGAGSRLTVL.

This clone was detected only once. This rearrangement joins TRBV30 to TRBJ1-2, with 7 bases that match TRBD1. The germline gives CDR1 GTSNPN, CDR2 SVGIG (reference sequence). V shed 4 bases and J 2 bases; nucleotides not matched to a gene: 4. CDR3 length equals 13 residues. For the CDR3, the DNA is TGTGCCTGGAACTTGGACAGGAACTATGGCTACACCTTC. Its translation: CAWNLDRNYGYTF. The variable domain in full, with the rest retrieved from reference TRBV30 and TRBJ1-2, is SQTIHQWPATLVQPVGSPLSLECTVEGTSNPNLYWYRQAAGRGLQLLFYSVGIGQISSEVPQNLSASRPQDRQFILSSKKLLLSDSGFYLCAWNLDRNYGYTFGSGTRLTVV.

DNA of the CDR3: TGTGCCAGCAGCTTAGTGGGTAGCGGGGCGCGCGGTACGCAGTATTTT. The encoded protein is CASSLVGSGARGTQYF. The chain has TRBV7-8 and TRBJ2-3; 8 nucleotides align to TRBD2. The V gene's germline CDR1 is SGHVS and CDR2 FQNEAQ. The trim removed 1 base at V and 8 bases at J, leaving 11 bases unmatched. CDR3 length equals 16 residues. The full variable domain, in which reference TRBV7-8 and TRBJ2-3 provide the parts outside the CDR3, is GAGVSQSPRYKVAKRGQDVALRCDPISGHVSLFWYQQALGQGPEFLTYFQNEAQLDKSGLPSDRFFAERPEGSVSTLKIQRTQQEDSAVYLCASSLVGSGARGTQYFGPGTRLTVL.

The genes are TRBV19 and TRBJ1-5, with D possibly being TRBD1 (6 bases). The length of the CDR3 is 14 residues. Trimming shortened V by 5 bases and J by 1 base, and 9 bases separated the two germline ends. Germline values: CDR1 LNHDA, CDR2 SQIVND (reference sequence). CDR3 nucleotides: TGTGCCAGTAGTCAAGGACAGAGCAATCAGCCCCAGCATTTT. Translated, it gives CASSQGQSNQPQHF.

The rearrangement links TRBV2 to TRBJ2-1; 9 bases map to TRBD2. The germline gives CDR1 SNHLY, CDR2 FYNNEI. Losses at the gene ends were 7 bases for V and 6 bases for J; bases not matched to a gene: 7. The length of the CDR3 is 14 residues. The CDR3 nucleotides read TGTGCCAGCAACAGGGAGCGGGAGGCCAATGAGCAGTTCTTC. Amino acid sequence: CASNREREANEQFF.

With regard to this clone: Other DNA sequences from this sample encode an identical CDR3 as well. The chain combines TRBV18 with TRBJ2-2; D remains ambiguous. The CDR3 loop spans 14 amino acids. V lost 0 bases to trimming and J lost 0 bases, with 2 bases between them. CDR1 KGHSH and CDR2 LQKENI come from the germline V gene. Here the CDR3 reads CASSPPSNTGELFF. Here the CDR3 DNA reads TGTGCCAGCTCACCACCATCGAACACCGGGGAGCTGTTTTTT.

In nucleotides, the CDR3 is TGTGCCAGCAGCTTGGCCGGCGGTGGCATACGCTCCTACAATGAGCAGTTCTTC. It codes for CASSLAGGGIRSYNEQFF. V and J are TRBV5-4 and TRBJ2-1, with D unclear. V lost 0 bases and J lost 0, with 16 bases in between. This CDR3 is built from 18 residues. Germline V CDR1 and CDR2: SGHNT, YYREEE (reference sequence).

The rearrangement joins TRBV10-3 to TRBJ2-3; no firm D call. CDR3 size: 15 residues. Looked up from germline, CDR1 is ENHRY and CDR2 is SYGVKD. Trimming left V 2 bases short and J 4 bases short, with 13 bases between. CDR3 in DNA: TGTGCCATCAGTGAGCCAAGTTCGCCCGCAGATACGCAGTATTTT. Its protein product is CAISEPSSPADTQYF.

V usage is TRBV28 and J usage is TRBJ2-7; D ambiguous. Germline CDR1 reads MDHEN; CDR2 reads SYDVKM. This CDR3 region has 12 residues. Trimming shortened V by 6 bases and J by 3 bases, and 9 bases separated the two germline ends. The CDR3 DNA reads TGTGCCAGCAGGTCGACGGTCTACGAGCAGTACTTC. Translating gives CASRSTVYEQYF.

This chain uses TRBV11-2 with TRBJ2-7; possible D gene TRBD1, 6 bases. V dropped 1 base and J dropped 4 bases, with 11 bases sitting between them. There are 14 residues in the CDR3. The germline V gene encodes CDR1 SGHAT and CDR2 FQNNGV. The CDR3 region has the DNA TGTGCCAGCAGCTTAGCAGGGGCGCGGTACGAGCAGTACTTC. Residues: CASSLAGARYEQYF.

The chain combines TRBV28 with TRBJ2-1; unclear D gene. Germline loops: CDR1 MDHEN, CDR2 SYDVKM. The CDR3 is 13 residues long. V was cut by 2 bases and J by 10 bases, with 12 bases left in between. The CDR3 sequence is CASSLALPPEQFF. The CDR3 coding sequence is TGTGCCAGCAGTTTAGCTCTGCCTCCGGAGCAGTTCTTC.

The CDR3 DNA reads TGCGCCAGCAGCCAGGACACCGGGGAAGAGACCCAGTACTTC. Amino acid sequence: CASSQDTGEETQYF. V gene TRBV5-1 combines with J gene TRBJ2-5, with D perhaps matching TRBD1 or TRBD2 (5 bases each). Germline CDR1 and CDR2: SGHRS and YFSETQ. This CDR3 comprises 14 residues. Deletions cut 4 bases from V and 3 bases from J, with 13 bases between.

The chain employs TRBV5-8 and TRBJ2-5; 7 bases are shared with TRBD1. The J segment lost 0 bases and the V segment lost 3 bases, leaving 11 bases of the junction unmatched. The CDR3 loop spans 17 amino acids. Germline V gene lookup returns CDR1 SGHTS and CDR2 YDEGEE. For the CDR3, the DNA is TGTGCCAGCAGCTGGGAAAGGACAGGAAAGTACCAAGAGACCCAGTACTTC. It translates to CASSWERTGKYQETQYF.

This clone showed up just once. This chain joins TRBV27 and TRBJ2-3, with 7 bases identical to TRBD2. This CDR3 is built from 15 residues. Trimming took 6 bases from V and 0 from J; bases not matched to a gene: 6. The germline CDR1 and CDR2 sequences are MNHEY and SMNVEV (reference sequence). The CDR3 loop is CASSPWEGSTDTQYF. Here the CDR3 DNA reads TGTGCCAGCAGCCCGTGGGAGGGGAGCACAGATACGCAGTATTTT.

This clone was picked up a small number of times. The chain employs TRBV5-6 and TRBJ1-1; D is uncertain. CDR1 and CDR2 (germline): SGHDT, YYEEEE. V dropped 2 bases and J dropped 0 bases, with 8 bases sitting between them. This CDR3 has 14 residues. The CDR3 DNA reads TGTGCCAGCAGCTTCGGGTTGATGAACACTGAAGCTTTCTTT. Encoded protein: CASSFGLMNTEAFF.

V usage is TRBV10-2 and J usage is TRBJ2-7; no clear D. Trimming took 0 bases from V and 3 from J, leaving 6 bases between them. Germline values: CDR1 WSHSY, CDR2 SAAADI. The CDR3 spans 13 residues. The CDR3 sequence is CASSESANYEQYF. CDR3 nucleotides: TGCGCCAGCAGTGAGTCGGCCAACTACGAGCAGTACTTC.